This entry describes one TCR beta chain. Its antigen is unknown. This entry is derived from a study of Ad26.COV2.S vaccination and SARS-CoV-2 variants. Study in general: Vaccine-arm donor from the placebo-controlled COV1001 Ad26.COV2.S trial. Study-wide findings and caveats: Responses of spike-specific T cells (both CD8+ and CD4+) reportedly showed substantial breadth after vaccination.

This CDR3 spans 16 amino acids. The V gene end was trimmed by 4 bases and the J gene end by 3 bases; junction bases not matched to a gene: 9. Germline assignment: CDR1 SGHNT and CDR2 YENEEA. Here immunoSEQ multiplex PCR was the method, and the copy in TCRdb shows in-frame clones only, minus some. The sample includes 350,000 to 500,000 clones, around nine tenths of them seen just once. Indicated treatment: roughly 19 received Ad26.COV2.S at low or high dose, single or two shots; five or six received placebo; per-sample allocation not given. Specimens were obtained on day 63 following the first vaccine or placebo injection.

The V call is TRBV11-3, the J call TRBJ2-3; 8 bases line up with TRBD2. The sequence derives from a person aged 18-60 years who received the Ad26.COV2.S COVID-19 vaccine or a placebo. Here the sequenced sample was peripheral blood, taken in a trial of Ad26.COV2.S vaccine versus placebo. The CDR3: CASSSRSGRGTDTQYF. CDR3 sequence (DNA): TGTGCCAGCAGCTCCAGAAGCGGGAGAGGTACAGATACGCAGTATTTT.